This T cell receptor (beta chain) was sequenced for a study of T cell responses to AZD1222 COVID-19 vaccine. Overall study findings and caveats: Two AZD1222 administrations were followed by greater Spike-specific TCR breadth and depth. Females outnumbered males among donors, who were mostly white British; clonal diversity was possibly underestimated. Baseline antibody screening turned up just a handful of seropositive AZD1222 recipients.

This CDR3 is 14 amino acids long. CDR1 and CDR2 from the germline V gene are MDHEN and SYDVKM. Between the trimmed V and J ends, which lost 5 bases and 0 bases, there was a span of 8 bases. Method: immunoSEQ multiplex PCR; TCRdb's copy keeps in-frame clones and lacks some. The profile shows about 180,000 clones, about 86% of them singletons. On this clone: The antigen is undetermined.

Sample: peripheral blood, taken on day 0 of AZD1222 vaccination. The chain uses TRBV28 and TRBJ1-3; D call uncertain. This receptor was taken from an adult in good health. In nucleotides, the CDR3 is TGTGCCAGCAGTAGGTCCCGCTCTGGAAACACCATATATTTT. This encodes CASSRSRSGNTIYF.